In its sample, the clone carrying this T cell receptor beta chain was seen a few times. Antigen specificity is unknown. The CDR3 covers 15 residues. V shed 7 bases, J shed 2 bases, and the junction held 7 bases outside the gene matches. Germline lookup yields CDR1 MDHEN and CDR2 SYDVKM. A v3.0 immunoSEQ assay was performed at survey level. Generated by immunoSEQ multiplex PCR, the TCRdb table keeps only in-frame clones and is missing some. The sample has approximately 23,000 clones, about 81% seen once. These data originate in a study of long-term antiretroviral therapy in people with HIV. Study-level results: ART was followed by higher diversity that remained below transplant donor controls. Clonotypes expanded prior to ART showed repertoire dominance at all sampled time points.

The clonotype originates from a man between 25 and 39 years old with HIV. This chain links TRBV28 with TRBJ1-5; the match to TRBD1 covers 8 bases. Source: unsorted PBMCs, taken 1.5 years after starting antiretroviral therapy. In DNA form, the CDR3 reads TGTGCCAGCAATAATCAGGGGGCGGGCAATCAGCCCCAGCATTTT. Protein product: CASNNQGAGNQPQHF.